Described below is a single TCR beta chain sequence and its context. Its cognate antigen is unknown. The study ran its PCR with 60 Vbeta and 13 Jbeta primers. The table came from immunoSEQ multiplex PCR; TCRdb's copy has only in-frame clones and leaves some out. The table lists around 120,000 clones, roughly two thirds of them singletons. The CDR3 runs to 11 residues. The V gene's germline CDR1 is LNHDA and CDR2 SQIVND (reference sequence). V gave up 11 bases and J gave up 6 bases, with 11 bases separating them. This sample stems from a study of cytomegalovirus exposure and HLA in healthy donors. Study-wide findings and caveats: Cytomegalovirus-associated status was assigned to around 160 TCR beta chains. For TCR beta chains, V- and J-gene trimming was later linked to a missense DCLRE1C variant.

The V call is TRBV19, the J call TRBJ1-3; D ambiguous. Sequenced input: PBMCs. This TCR was recovered from a man aged 25-40 years in good health and CMV-seropositive. The DNA of the CDR3 is TGTGCCTCTACGGGGTTAAACACCATATATTTT. Its protein is CASTGLNTIYF.